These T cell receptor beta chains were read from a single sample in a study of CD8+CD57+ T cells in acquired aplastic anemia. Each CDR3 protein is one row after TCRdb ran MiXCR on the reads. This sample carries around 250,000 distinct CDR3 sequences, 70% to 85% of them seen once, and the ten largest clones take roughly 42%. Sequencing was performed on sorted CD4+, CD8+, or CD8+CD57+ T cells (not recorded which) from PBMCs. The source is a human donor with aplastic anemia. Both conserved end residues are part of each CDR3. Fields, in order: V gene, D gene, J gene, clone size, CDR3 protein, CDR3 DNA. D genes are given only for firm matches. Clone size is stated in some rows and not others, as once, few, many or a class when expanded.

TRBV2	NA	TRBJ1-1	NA	CASRVDLTGNPEAFF	TGTGCCAGCAGGGTAGATCTGACAGGTAACCCTGAAGCTTTCTTT
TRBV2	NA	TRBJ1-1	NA	CASKKQSNTEAFF	TGTGCCAGCAAGAAACAGTCGAACACTGAAGCTTTCTTT
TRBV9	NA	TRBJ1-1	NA	CASGLARTVQTVAFF	TGTGCCAGCGGCTTAGCTCGGACCGTGCAGACTGTCGCTTTCTTT
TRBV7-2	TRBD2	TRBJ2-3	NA	CASSFAGGPEIRNF	TGTGCCAGCAGCTTCGCGGGAGGTCCGGAAATACGCAATTTT
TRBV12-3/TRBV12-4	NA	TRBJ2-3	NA	CASSASRSQYF	TGTGCCAGCAGTGCTAGTAGGTCGCAGTATTTT
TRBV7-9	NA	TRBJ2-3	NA	CASSPCSDTQYF	TGTGCCAGCAGCCCTTGCTCAGATACGCAGTATTTT
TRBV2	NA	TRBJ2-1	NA	CASSQGGGNGQDLQFF	TGTGCCAGCAGCCAGGGGGGCGGAAACGGGCAGGATTTGCAGTTCTTC
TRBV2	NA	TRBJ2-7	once	CASSDGGLANEQYF	TGTGCCAGCAGCGACGGGGGCCTAGCTAACGAGCAGTACTTC
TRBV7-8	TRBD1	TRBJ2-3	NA	CASSRAGGGTDTQF	TGCGCCAGCAGCCGAGCAGGGGGCGGAACAGATACGCAGTTT
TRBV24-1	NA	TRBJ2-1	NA	CATSGGGNNEQFF	TGTGCCACCAGTGGGGGCGGGAACAATGAGCAGTTCTTC
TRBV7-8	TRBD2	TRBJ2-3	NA	CASGLAGGDTTHF	TGTGCCAGCGGGTTAGCGGGAGGAGATACGACGCATTTT
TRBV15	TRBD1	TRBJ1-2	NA	CATSRDRVLVGYTF	TGTGCCACCAGCAGGGACAGGGTCCTCGTTGGCTACACCTTC
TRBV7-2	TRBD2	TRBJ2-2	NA	CASSFLGGNTTQLFF	TGTGCCAGCAGCTTCCTGGGAGGGAACACCACGCAGCTGTTTTTT
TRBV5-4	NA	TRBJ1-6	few	CASSFTSDNSPLHF	TGTGCCAGCAGCTTTACTAGCGATAATTCACCCCTCCACTTT
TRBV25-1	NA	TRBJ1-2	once	CASSPPLAVGGYTF	TGTGCCAGCAGTCCCCCCCTCGCAGTGGGTGGCTACACCTTC
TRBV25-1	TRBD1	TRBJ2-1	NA	CASSDLPGQGFNEQFF	TGTGCCAGCAGTGATCTACCGGGACAGGGTTTCAATGAGCAGTTCTTC
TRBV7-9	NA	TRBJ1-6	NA	CASSADRTNSPLHF	TGTGCCAGCAGCGCAGACAGGACCAATTCTCCCCTCCACTTT
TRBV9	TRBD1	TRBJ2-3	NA	CASSLGGQSTAPHF	TGTGCCAGCAGCTTAGGGGGACAGAGCACAGCTCCGCATTTT
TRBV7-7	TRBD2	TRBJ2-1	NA	CASSFGGLQFF	TGTGCCAGCAGCTTCGGGGGGTTGCAGTTCTTC
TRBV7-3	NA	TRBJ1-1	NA	CASSRQANAVAHSFF	TGTGCCAGCTCAAGACAGGCCAACGCCGTTGCACACTCATTCTTT
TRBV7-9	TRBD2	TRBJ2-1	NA	CASSFQRSGRSNYNEQFF	TGTGCCAGCAGCTTTCAAAGAAGCGGGAGGTCCAACTACAATGAGCAGTTCTTC
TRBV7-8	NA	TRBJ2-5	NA	CAGRGARDTQSF	TGTGCCGGCAGGGGGGCTCGGGACACCCAGTCCTTC
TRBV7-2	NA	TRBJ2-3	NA	CASSSGLNEQYHGF	TGTGCCAGCAGTTCGGGACTCAACGAGCAGTACCACGGTTTT
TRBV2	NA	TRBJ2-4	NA	CASSEAGSSQEF	TGTGCCAGCAGTGAAGCGGGGAGCAGTCAGGAGTTC
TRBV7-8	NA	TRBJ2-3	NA	CASRLGGGDTQYF	TGTGCCAGCAGGTTAGGGGGAGGAGATACGCAGTATTTT
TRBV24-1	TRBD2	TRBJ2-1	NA	CATRTSGSWREQFF	TGTGCCACCCGGACTAGCGGGAGTTGGCGTGAGCAGTTCTTC
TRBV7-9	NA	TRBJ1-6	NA	CASSSEGGYGANVF	TGTGCCAGCAGCTCGGAGGGTGGCTACGGGGCCAACGTCTTT
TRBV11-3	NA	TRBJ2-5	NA	CASHLDLTTRYF	TGTGCCAGCCACTTAGATCTGACAACCCGGTACTTC
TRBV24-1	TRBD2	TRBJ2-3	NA	CATSDKGRGDTQYF	TGTGCCACCAGTGATAAAGGGAGGGGAGATACGCAGTATTTT
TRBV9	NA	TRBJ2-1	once	CASGESGGVYYVQFF	TGTGCCAGCGGAGAATCTGGCGGGGTATACTACGTGCAGTTCTTC